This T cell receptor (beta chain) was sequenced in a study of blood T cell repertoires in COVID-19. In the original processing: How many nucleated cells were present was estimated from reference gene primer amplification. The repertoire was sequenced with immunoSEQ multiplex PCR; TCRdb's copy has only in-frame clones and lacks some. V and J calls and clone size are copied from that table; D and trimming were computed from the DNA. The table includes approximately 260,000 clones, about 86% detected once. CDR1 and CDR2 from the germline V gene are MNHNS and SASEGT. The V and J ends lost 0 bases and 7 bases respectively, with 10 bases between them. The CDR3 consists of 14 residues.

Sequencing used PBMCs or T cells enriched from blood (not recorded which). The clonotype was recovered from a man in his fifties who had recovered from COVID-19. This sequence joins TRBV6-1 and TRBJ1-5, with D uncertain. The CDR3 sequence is CASSEAYTGQPQHF. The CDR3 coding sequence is TGTGCCAGCAGTGAAGCCTATACGGGGCAGCCCCAGCATTTT.